What follows describes a single T cell receptor (beta chain). Antigen specificity is unknown. Germline CDR1 and CDR2: SGHTA and FQGNSA. The length of the CDR3 is 15 residues. Trimming removed 4 bases from V and 6 bases from J; junction bases left unmatched: 10. The PCR had 60 Vbeta and 13 Jbeta primers. Sequenced by immunoSEQ multiplex PCR; TCRdb stores in-frame clones only, minus some. Among about 36,000 clones, 53% were seen once, and the ten largest hold around 6.5%. The data originate from a study of cytomegalovirus exposure and HLA in healthy donors. Study context: HLA-typed donors were the source of some 80 million unique TCRs, which an early data release held.

Points from the study as a whole: In an earlier analysis, productive rearrangement rates for most beta V segments clustered near 87% or 30%. Immune exposure information available was restricted to CMV serostatus.

This TCR was sampled from a woman aged 40 to 50 in good health and CMV-seropositive. The rearrangement joins TRBV7-2 to TRBJ2-7; 9 positions match TRBD1. The source material was PBMCs. CDR3 sequence reads: CASSSRDRVRREQYF. In nucleotides, the CDR3 is TGTGCCAGCAGCTCCCGGGACAGGGTAAGGCGCGAGCAGTACTTC.